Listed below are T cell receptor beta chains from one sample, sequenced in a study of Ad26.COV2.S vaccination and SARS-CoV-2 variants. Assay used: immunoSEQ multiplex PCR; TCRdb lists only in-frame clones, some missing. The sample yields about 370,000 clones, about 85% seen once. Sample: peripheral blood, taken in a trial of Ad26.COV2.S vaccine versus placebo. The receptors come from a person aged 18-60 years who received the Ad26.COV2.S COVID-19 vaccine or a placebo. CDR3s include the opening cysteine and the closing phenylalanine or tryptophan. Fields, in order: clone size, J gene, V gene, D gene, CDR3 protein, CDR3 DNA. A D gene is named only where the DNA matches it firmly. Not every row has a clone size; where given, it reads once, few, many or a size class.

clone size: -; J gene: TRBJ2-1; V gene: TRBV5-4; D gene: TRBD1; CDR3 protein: CASSYGQGAQFMFF; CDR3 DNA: TGTGCCAGCAGCTATGGACAGGGGGCCCAATTCATGTTCTTC
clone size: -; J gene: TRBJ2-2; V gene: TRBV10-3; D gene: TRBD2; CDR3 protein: CATRSGGTYTGELFF; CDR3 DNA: TGTGCCACGAGGAGCGGGGGGACTTACACCGGGGAGCTGTTTTTT
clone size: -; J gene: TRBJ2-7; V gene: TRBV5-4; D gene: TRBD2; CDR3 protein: CAFGTGLEAYEQYF; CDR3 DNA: TGTGCCTTCGGGACGGGACTAGAAGCCTACGAGCAGTACTTC
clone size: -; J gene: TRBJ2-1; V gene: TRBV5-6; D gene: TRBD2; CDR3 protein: CATESGGSYNEQFF; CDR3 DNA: TGTGCCACCGAAAGCGGGGGATCCTACAATGAGCAGTTCTTC
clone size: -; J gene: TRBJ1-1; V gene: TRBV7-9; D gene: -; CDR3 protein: CASSTGTEAFF; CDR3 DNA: TGTGCCAGCAGCACCGGGACAGAAGCTTTCTTT
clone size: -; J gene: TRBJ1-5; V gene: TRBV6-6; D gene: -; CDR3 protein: CASSSGSNQPQHF; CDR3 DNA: TGTGCCAGCAGTTCCGGTTCCAATCAGCCCCAGCATTTT
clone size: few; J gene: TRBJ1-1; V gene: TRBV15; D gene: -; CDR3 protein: CATSRDYHSEAFF; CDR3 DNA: TGTGCCACCAGCAGAGATTATCACTCTGAAGCTTTCTTT
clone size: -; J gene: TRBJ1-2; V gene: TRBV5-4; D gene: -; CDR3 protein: CASSLRGNYGYTF; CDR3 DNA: TGTGCCAGCAGCTTGCGGGGTAACTATGGCTACACCTTC
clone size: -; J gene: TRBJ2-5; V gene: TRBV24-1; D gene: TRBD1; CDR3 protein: CATSDAGQGSETQYF; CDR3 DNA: TGTGCCACCAGTGATGCGGGACAGGGTTCAGAGACCCAGTACTTC
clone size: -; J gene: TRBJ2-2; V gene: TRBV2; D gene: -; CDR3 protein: CASSEVDTRGTGELFF; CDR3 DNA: TGTGCCAGCAGTGAGGTGGACACCCGGGGCACCGGGGAGCTGTTTTTT
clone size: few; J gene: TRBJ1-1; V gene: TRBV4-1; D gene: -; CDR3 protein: CASSHPQGRGTEAFF; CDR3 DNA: TGCGCCAGCAGCCACCCGCAGGGAAGAGGGACTGAAGCTTTCTTT
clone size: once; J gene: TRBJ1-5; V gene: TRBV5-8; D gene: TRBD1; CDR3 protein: CASSRGPGQGFNSNQPQHF; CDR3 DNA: TGTGCCAGCAGCCGCGGGCCGGGACAGGGATTTAATAGCAATCAGCCCCAGCATTTT
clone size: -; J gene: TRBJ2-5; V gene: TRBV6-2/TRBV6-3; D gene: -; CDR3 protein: CASSYGVLAETQYF; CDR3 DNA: TGTGCCAGCAGTTACGGCGTCCTCGCAGAGACCCAGTACTTC
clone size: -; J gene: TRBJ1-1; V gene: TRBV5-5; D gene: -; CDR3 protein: CASRRDLNTEAFF; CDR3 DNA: TGTGCCAGCAGGAGGGATCTGAACACTGAAGCTTTCTTT
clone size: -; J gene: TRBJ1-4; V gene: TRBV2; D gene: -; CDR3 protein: CASRRGGNEKLFF; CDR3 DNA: TGTGCCAGCAGGCGAGGGGGTAATGAAAAACTGTTTTTT
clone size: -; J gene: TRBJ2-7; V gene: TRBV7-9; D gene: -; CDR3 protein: CASSVVAPDYEQYF; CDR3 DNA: TGTGCCAGCAGCGTAGTGGCGCCGGACTACGAGCAGTACTTC
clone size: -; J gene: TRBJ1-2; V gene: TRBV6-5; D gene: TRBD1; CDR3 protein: CASSYALGTAGYTF; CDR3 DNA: TGTGCCAGCAGTTACGCTCTTGGGACAGCTGGCTACACCTTC
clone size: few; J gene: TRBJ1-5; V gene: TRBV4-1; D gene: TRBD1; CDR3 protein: CASSQVPGQGYNQPQHF; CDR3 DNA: TGCGCCAGCAGCCAAGTTCCGGGACAGGGCTACAATCAGCCCCAGCATTTT
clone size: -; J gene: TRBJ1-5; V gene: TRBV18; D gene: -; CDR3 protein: CASSPPGLEPQHF; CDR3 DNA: TGTGCCAGCTCACCACCCGGACTCGAGCCCCAGCATTTT
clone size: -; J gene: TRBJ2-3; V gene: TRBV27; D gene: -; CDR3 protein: CASSTSVESTDTQYF; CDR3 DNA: TGTGCCAGCAGTACTTCAGTAGAGAGCACAGATACGCAGTATTTT
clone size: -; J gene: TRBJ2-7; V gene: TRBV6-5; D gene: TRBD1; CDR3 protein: CASRLAGQGTYEQYF; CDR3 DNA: TGTGCCAGCAGACTCGCGGGACAGGGCACCTACGAGCAGTACTTC
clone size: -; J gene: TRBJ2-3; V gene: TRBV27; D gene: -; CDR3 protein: CASSWGAGADTQYF; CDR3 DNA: TGTGCCAGCAGTTGGGGGGCGGGAGCAGATACGCAGTATTTT
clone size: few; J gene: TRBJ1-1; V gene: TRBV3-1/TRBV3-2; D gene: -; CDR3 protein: CASSQSRSEAFF; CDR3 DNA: TGTGCCAGCAGCCAATCCAGATCTGAAGCTTTCTTT
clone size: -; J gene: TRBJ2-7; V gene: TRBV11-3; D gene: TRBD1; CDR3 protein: CASSLGTGAYEQYF; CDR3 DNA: TGTGCCAGCAGCCTAGGGACAGGGGCCTACGAGCAGTACTTC
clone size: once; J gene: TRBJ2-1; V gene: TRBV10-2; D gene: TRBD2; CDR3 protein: CASSAGRGGTDEQFF; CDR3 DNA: TGCGCCAGCAGTGCGGGGCGGGGGGGTACCGATGAGCAGTTCTTC
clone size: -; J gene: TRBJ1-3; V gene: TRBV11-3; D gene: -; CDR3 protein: CASSLGSAQEAGNTIYF; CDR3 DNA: TGTGCCAGCAGCTTAGGATCGGCACAGGAGGCTGGAAACACCATATATTTT
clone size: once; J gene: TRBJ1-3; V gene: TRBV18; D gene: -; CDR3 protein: CASSPEAGNTIYF; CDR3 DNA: TGTGCCAGCTCACCAGAGGCTGGAAACACCATATATTTT